The clone carrying this T cell receptor (beta chain) was observed a single time. This specimen belongs to a study of blood T cell repertoires in COVID-19. Overall study: Sample material is recorded as cDNA or gDNA derived from T cells, B-cell-depleted T cells, or PBMCs.

Germline lookup yields CDR1 PRHDT and CDR2 FYEKMQ (reference sequence). Germline trimming cut 3 bases from V and 1 base from J; bases unmatched to any gene: 4. This CDR3 has 15 amino acids. The method was immunoSEQ multiplex PCR; TCRdb's version includes in-frame clones alone and lacks a portion of them. The sample lists about 190,000 clones, about 84% occurring once. The source of this sequence is a woman in her thirties with acute or convalescent COVID-19. Sequences were obtained from peripheral blood. V usage is TRBV13 and J usage is TRBJ2-5; 8 bases are shared with TRBD2. The CDR3 loop is CASSFTSGTQETQYF. As DNA, the CDR3 is TGTGCCAGCAGCTTTACTAGCGGAACCCAAGAGACCCAGTACTTC.